This T cell receptor (beta chain) was sequenced in a study of T-cell reconstitution after alpha-beta-depleted transplantation in children. After removal of 0 bases from V and 7 bases from J, the junction contained 4 bases not matched to a gene. The CDR3 runs 15 residues. Germline V lookup: CDR1 SGHRS, CDR2 YFSETQ. A TCRbeta library incorporating unique molecular identifiers was prepared. One entry per CDR3 protein, called by TCRdb with MiXCR from the PCR reads. The sample lists over 550,000 distinct CDR3 sequences, about 11% occurring once. The rearrangement joins TRBV5-1 to TRBJ1-6, with 7 bases matching TRBD1. The material was PBMCs from the stem cell graft donor, obtained from the stem cell graft. The receptor's source is a human donor who donated a stem cell graft to a child with acute myeloid leukemia. CDR3 nucleotides: TGCGCCAGCAGCTTGGCGTCAGGGGGAAATTCACCCCTCCACTTT. Residues: CASSLASGGNSPLHF.